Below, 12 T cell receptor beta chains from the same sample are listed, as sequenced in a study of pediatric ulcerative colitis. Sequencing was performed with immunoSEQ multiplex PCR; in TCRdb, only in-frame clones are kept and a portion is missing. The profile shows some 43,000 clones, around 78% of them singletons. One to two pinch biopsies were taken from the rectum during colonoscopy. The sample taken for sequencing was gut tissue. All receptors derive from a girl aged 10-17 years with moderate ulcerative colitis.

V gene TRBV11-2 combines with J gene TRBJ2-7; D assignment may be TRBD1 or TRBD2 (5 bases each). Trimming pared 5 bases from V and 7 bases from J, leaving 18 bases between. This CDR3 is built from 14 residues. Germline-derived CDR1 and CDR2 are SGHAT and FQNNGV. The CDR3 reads CASSPGPPGGEQYF. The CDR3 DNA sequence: TGTGCCAGCAGCCCAGGGCCCCCCGGAGGAGAGCAGTACTTC.

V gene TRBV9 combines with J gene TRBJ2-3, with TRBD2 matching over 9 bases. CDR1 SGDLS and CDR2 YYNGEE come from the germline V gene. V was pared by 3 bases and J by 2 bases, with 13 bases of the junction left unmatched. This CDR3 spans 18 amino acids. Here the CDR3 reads CASSGGGSGRFLTDTQYF. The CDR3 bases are TGTGCCAGCAGCGGGGGAGGGAGCGGGAGGTTCCTCACAGATACGCAGTATTTT. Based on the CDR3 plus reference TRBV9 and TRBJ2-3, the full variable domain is DSGVTQTPKHLITATGQRVTLRCSPRSGDLSVYWYQQSLDQGLQFLIQYYNGEERAKGNILERFSAQQFPDLHSELNLSSLELGDSALYFCASSGGGSGRFLTDTQYFGPGTRLTVL.

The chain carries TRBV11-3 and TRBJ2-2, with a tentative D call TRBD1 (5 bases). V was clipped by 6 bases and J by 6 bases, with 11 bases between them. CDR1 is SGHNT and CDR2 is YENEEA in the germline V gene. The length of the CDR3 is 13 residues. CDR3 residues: CASRDRGSGELFF. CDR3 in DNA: TGTGCCAGCAGAGATAGGGGATCCGGGGAGCTGTTTTTT.

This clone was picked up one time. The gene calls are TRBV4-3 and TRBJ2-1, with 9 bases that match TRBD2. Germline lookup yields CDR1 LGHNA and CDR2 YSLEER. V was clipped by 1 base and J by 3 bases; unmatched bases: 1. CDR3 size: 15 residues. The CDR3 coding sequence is TGCGCCAGCAGCCAAGGCGGGGGGGTCTACAATGAGCAGTTCTTC. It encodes CASSQGGGVYNEQFF.

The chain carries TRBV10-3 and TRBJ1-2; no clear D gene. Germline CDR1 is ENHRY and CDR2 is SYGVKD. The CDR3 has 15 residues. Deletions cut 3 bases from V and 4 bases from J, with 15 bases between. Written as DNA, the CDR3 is TGTGCCATCAGTGAATCCGGACGGAGCCTCTATGGCTACACCTTC. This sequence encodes CAISESGRSLYGYTF.

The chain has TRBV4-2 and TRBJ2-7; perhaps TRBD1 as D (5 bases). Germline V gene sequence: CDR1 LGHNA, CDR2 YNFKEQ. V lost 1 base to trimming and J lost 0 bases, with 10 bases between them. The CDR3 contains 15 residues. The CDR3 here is CASSQAGAISYEQYF. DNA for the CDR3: TGTGCCAGCAGCCAAGCTGGGGCGATCTCCTACGAGCAGTACTTC.

The CDR3 DNA is TGTGCCAGCAGCCAAGATCTATACTTACCCTATGGCTACACCTTC. Amino acid sequence: CASSQDLYLPYGYTF. V and J are TRBV14 and TRBJ1-2, with unresolved D. The V gene lost 0 bases and the J gene lost 4 bases, with 12 bases spanning the gap. The CDR3 is made up of 15 amino acids. CDR1 and CDR2 (germline): SGHDN, FVKESK. The whole variable domain, remainder taken from reference TRBV14 and TRBJ1-2, is EAGVTQFPSHSVIEKGQTVTLRCDPISGHDNLYWYRRVMGKEIKFLLHFVKESKQDESGMPNNRFLAERTGGTYSTLKVQPAELEDSGVYFCASSQDLYLPYGYTFGSGTRLTVV.

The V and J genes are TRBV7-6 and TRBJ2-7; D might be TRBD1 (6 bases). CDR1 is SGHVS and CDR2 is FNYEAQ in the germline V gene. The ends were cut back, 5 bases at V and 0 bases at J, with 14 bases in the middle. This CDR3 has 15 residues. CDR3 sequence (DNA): TGTGCCAGCAGCGACGGACAGTACTTCTCCTACGAGCAGTACTTC. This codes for CASSDGQYFSYEQYF.

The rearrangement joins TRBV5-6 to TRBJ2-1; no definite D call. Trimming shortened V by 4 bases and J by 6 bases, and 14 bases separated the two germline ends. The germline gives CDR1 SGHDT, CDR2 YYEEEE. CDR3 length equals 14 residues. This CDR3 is CASSPVGWINEQFF. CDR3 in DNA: TGTGCCAGCAGCCCAGTAGGTTGGATCAATGAGCAGTTCTTC.

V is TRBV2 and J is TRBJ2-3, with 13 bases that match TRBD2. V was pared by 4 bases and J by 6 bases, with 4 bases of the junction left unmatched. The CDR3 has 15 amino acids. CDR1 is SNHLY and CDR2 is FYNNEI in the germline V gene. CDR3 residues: CASSGTSGSVDTQYF. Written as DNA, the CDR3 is TGTGCCAGCAGTGGGACTAGCGGGAGCGTTGATACGCAGTATTTT.

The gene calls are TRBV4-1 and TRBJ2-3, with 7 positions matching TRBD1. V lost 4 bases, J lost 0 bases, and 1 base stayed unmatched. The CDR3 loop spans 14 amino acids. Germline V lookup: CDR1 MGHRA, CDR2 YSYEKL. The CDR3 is CASSRDRSTDTQYF. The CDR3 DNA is TGCGCCAGCAGCCGGGACAGAAGCACAGATACGCAGTATTTT.

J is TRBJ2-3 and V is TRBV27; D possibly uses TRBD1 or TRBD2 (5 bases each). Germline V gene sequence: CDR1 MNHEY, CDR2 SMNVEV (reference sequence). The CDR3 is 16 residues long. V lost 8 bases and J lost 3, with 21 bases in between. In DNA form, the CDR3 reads TGTGCCAGCGGCACTGGGACGGGGATCTTAACAGATACGCAGTATTTT. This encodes CASGTGTGILTDTQYF.